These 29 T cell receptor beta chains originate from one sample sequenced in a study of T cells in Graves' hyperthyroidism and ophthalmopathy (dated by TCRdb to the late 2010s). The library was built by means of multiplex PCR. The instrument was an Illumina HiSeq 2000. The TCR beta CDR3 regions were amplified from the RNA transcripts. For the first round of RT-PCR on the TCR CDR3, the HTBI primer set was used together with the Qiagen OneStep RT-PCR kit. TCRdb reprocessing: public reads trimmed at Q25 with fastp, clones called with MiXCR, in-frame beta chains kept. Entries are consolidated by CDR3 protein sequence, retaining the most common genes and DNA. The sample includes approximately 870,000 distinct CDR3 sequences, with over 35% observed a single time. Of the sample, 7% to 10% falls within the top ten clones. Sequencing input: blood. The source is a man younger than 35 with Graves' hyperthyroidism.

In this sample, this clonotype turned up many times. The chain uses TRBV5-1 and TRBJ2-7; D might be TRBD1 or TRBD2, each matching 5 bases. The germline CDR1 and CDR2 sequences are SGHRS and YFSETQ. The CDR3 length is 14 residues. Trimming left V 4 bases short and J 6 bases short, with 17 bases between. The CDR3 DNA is TGCGCCAGCAGCGTCCGGGACGGGAAAGGCGAGCAGTACTTC. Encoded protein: CASSVRDGKGEQYF.

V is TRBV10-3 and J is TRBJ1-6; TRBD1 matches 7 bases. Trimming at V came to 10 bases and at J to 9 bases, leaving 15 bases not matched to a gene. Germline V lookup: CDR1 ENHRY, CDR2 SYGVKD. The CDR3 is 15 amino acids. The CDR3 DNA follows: TGTGCCAGCAGACCACCGGGACAGTTACTTTCACCCCTCCACTTT. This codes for CASRPPGQLLSPLHF.

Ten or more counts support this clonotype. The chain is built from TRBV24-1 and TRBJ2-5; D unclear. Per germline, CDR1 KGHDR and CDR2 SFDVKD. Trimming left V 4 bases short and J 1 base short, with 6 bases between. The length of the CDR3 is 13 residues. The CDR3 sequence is CATSDPRQETQYF. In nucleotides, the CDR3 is TGTGCCACCAGTGACCCTCGCCAAGAGACCCAGTACTTC.

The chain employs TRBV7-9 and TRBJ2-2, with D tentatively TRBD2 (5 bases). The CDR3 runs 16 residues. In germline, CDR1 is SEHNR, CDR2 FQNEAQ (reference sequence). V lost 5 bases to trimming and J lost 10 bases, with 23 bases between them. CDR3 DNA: TGTGCCAGCAGCGACCGCCGGACTCGCAACTCAGTGGAGCTGTTTTTT. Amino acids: CASSDRRTRNSVELFF.

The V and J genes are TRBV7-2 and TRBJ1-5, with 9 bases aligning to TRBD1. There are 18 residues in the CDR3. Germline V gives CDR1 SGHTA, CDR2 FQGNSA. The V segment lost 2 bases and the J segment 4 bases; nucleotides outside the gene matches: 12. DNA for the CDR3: TGTGCCAGCAGCTTATGTCTCCCTCAAGGACAGGGGAATCAGCCCCAGCATTTT. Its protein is CASSLCLPQGQGNQPQHF. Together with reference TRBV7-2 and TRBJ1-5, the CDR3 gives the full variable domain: GAGVSQSPSNKVTEKGKDVELRCDPISGHTALYWYRQSLGQGLEFLIYFQGNSAPDKSGLPSDRFSAERTGGSVSTLTIQRTQQEDSAVYLCASSLCLPQGQGNQPQHFGDGTRLSIL.

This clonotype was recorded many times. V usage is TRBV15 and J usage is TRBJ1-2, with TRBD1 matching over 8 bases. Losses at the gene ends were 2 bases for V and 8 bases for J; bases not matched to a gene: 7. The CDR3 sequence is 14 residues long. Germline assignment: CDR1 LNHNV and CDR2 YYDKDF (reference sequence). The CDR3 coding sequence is TGTGCCACCAGCAGAACCGACAGGGGAAAAGGCTACACCTTC. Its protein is CATSRTDRGKGYTF.

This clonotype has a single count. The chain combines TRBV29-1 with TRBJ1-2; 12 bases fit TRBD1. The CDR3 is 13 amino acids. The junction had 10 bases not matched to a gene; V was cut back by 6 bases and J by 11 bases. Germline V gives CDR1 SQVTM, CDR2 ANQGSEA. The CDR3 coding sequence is TGCAGCGTGTCAAGGGACAGGGGGCGAGGGTACACCTTC. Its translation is CSVSRDRGRGYTF.

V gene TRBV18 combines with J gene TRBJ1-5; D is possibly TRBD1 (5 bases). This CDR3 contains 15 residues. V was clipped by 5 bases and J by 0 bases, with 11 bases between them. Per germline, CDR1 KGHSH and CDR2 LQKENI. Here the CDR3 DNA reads TGTGCCAGCTCAGACCGGGACCGTAGCAATCAGCCCCAGCATTTT. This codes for CASSDRDRSNQPQHF.

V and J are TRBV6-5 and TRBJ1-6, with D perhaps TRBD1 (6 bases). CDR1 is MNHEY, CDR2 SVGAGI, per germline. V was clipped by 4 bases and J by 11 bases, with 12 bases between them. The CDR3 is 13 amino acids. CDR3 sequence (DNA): TGTGCCAGCAGTTTTCAAGGGGGGCCACCCCTCCACTTT. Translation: CASSFQGGPPLHF.

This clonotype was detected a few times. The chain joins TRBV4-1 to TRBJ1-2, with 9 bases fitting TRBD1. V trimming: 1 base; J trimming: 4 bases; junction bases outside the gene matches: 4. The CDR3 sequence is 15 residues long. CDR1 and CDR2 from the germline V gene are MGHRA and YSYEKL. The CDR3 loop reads CASSQGQQGAYGYTF. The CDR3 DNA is TGCGCCAGCAGCCAAGGACAACAGGGGGCCTATGGCTACACCTTC.

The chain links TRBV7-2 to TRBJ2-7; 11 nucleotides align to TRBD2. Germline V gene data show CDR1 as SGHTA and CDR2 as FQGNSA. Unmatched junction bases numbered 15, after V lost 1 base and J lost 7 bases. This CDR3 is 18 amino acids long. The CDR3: CASSLGLAGMAGWGEQYF. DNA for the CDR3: TGTGCCAGCAGCTTAGGACTAGCGGGAATGGCCGGATGGGGTGAGCAGTACTTC.

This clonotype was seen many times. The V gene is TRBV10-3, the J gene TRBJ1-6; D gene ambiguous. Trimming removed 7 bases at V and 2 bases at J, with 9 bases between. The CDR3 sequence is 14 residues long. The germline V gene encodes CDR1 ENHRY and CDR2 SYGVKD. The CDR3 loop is CAIKGSPYNSPLHF. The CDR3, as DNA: TGTGCCATCAAGGGCAGCCCCTATAATTCACCCCTCCACTTT.

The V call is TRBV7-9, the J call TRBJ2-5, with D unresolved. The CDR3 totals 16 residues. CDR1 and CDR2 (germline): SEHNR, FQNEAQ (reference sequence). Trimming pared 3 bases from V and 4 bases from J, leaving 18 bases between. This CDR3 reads CASSLGSRVMRETQYF. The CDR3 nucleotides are TGTGCCAGCAGCTTGGGAAGTAGGGTCATGCGAGAGACCCAGTACTTC.

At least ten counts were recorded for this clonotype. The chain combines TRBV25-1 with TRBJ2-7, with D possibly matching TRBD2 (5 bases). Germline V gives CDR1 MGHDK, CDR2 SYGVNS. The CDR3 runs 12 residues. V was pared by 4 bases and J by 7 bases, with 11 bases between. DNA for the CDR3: TGTGCCAGCAGTGCAGGACTCACGGAGCAGTACTTC. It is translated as CASSAGLTEQYF.

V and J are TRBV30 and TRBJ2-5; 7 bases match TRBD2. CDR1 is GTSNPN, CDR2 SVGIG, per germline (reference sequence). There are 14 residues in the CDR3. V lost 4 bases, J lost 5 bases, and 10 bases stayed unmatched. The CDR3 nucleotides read TGTGCCTGGATATCCCGGGAGGTCTCGGAGACCCAGTACTTC. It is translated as CAWISREVSETQYF.

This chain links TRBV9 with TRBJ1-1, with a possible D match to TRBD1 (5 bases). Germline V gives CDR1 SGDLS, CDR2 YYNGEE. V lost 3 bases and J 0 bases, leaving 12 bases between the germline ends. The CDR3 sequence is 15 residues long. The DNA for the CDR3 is TGTGCCAGCAGCGAAGGGACGGATTTGAACACTGAAGCTTTCTTT. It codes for CASSEGTDLNTEAFF.

This CDR3 reads CASSPDGGQGRLEQYF. Written as DNA, the CDR3 is TGTGCCAGCAGCCCAGATGGGGGGCAGGGTAGGCTCGAGCAGTACTTC. The chain has TRBV7-2 and TRBJ2-7; D may correspond to TRBD1 or TRBD2 (6 bases each). Germline CDR1 is SGHTA and CDR2 is FQGNSA. This CDR3 region has 16 residues. The V end was cut by 5 bases, the J end by 6 bases, with 23 bases between. The full variable domain, rest sourced from reference TRBV7-2 and TRBJ2-7, is GAGVSQSPSNKVTEKGKDVELRCDPISGHTALYWYRQSLGQGLEFLIYFQGNSAPDKSGLPSDRFSAERTGGSVSTLTIQRTQQEDSAVYLCASSPDGGQGRLEQYFGPGTRLTVT.

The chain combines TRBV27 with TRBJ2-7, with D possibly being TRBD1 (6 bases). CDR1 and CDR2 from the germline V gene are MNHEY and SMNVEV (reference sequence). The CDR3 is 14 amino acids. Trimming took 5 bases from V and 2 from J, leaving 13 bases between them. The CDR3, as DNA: TGTGCCAGCAGTGAGGGGGTCCTCGCCTACGAGCAGTACTTC. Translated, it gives CASSEGVLAYEQYF.

The DNA of the CDR3 is TGTGCCAGCAGCGTCACCGGGACTAAGAACACCGGGGAGCTGTTTTTT. It codes for CASSVTGTKNTGELFF. The chain carries TRBV2 and TRBJ2-2; 7 bases line up with TRBD2. With 6 bases clipped from V and 1 base from J, the junction kept 8 bases outside the gene matches. Per the germline V gene, CDR1 is SNHLY and CDR2 is FYNNEI. The CDR3 has 16 amino acids.

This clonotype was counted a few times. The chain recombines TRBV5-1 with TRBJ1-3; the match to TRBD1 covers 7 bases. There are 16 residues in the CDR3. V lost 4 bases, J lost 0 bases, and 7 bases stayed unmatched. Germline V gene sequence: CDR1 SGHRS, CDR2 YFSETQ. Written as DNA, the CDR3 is TGCGCCAGCAGCCAATGGGACAGTCACTCTGGAAACACCATATATTTT. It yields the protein CASSQWDSHSGNTIYF.

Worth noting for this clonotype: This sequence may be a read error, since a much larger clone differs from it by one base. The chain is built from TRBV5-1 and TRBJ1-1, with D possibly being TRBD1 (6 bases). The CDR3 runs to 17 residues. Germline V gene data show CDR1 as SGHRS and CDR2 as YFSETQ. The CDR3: CASSFGTQGPKNTETFF. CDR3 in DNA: TGCGCCAGCAGCTTTGGCACACAGGGCCCAAAGAACACTGAAACTTTCTTT.

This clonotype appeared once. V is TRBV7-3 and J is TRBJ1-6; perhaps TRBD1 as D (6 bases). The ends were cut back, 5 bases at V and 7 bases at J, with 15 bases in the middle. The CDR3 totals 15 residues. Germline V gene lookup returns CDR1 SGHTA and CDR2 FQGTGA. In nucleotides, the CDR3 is TGTGCCAGCAGCCAAGAGGACAGCGGAAATTCACCCCTCCACTTT. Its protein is CASSQEDSGNSPLHF.

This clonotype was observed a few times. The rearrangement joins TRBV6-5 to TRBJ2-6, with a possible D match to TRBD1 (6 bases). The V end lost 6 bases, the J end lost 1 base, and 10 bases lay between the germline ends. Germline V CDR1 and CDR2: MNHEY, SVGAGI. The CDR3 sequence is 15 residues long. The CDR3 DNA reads TGTGCCAGCAGAACCACAGGGTCTGGGGCCAACGTCCTGACTTTC. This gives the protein CASRTTGSGANVLTF.

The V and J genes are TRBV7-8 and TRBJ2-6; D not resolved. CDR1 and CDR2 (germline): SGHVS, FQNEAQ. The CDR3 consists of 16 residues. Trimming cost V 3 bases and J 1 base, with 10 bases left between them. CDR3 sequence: CASSFEDGSGANVLTF. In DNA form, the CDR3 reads TGTGCCAGCAGCTTCGAGGACGGGTCTGGGGCCAACGTCCTGACTTTC.

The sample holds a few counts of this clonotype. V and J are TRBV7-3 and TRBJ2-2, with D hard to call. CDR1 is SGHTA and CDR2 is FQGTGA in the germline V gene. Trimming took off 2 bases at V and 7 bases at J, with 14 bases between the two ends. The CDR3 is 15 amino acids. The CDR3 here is CASSLSGGGVGELFF. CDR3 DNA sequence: TGTGCCAGCAGCTTATCGGGTGGTGGAGTCGGGGAGCTGTTTTTT.

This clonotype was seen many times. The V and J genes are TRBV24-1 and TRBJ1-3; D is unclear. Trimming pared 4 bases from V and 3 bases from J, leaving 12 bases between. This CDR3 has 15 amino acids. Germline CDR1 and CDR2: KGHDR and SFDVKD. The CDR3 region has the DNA TGTGCCACCAGTGACCCACAGCGGAGTGGAAACACCATATATTTT. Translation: CATSDPQRSGNTIYF.

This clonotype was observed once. This chain's CDR3 is CASSSVRSHTGELFF. CDR3 sequence (DNA): TGTGCCAGCAGCTCAGTTCGAAGTCACACCGGGGAGCTGTTTTTT. The chain recombines TRBV7-2 with TRBJ2-2; D gene unclear. V dropped 4 bases and J dropped 3 bases, with 12 bases sitting between them. The CDR3 loop spans 15 amino acids. Germline V gene data show CDR1 as SGHTA and CDR2 as FQGNSA.

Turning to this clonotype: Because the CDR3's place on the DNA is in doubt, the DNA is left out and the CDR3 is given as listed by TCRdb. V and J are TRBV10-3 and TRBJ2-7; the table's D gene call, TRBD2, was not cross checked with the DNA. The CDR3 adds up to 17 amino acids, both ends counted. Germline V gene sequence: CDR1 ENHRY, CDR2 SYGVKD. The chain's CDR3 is CAICSARKRTSGDEQYF.

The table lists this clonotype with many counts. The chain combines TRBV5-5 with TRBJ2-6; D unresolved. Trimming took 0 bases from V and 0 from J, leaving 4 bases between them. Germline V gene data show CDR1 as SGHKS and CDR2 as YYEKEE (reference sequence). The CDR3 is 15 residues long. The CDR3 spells CASSLVLSGANVLTF. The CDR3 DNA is TGTGCCAGCAGCTTGGTGCTCTCTGGGGCCAACGTCCTGACTTTC.